Below, 8 T cell receptor beta chains from the same sample are listed, as sequenced in a study of T cells of healthy individuals. TCRdb reprocessed the 5' RACE reads via MiXCR and lists one record per CDR3 protein. The sample holds 50,000 to 55,000 distinct CDR3 sequences, roughly 14% seen once. The source is a human donor in good health.

This clonotype showed up just a few times. This sequence joins TRBV6-5 and TRBJ2-3; 9 nucleotides agree with TRBD1. The CDR3 has 16 residues. V lost 7 bases, J lost 1 base, and 9 bases stayed unmatched. Germline CDR1 and CDR2: MNHEY and SVGAGI. This CDR3 reads CASMAGQGPGTDTQYF. The CDR3 region has the DNA TGTGCCAGCATGGCGGGACAGGGTCCGGGCACAGATACGCAGTATTTT.

There are many counts of this clonotype. The chain carries TRBV7-9 and TRBJ2-7, with 9 bases identical to TRBD1. J lost 0 bases, V lost 8 bases, and 2 bases had no gene match. The CDR3 runs 13 residues. Germline lookup yields CDR1 SEHNR and CDR2 FQNEAQ (reference sequence). The CDR3 is CASQTGGSYEQYF. For the CDR3, the DNA is TGTGCCAGCCAGACAGGGGGCTCCTACGAGCAGTACTTC.

This clonotype was counted at least ten times. The V and J genes are TRBV25-1 and TRBJ2-3; TRBD1 matches 8 bases. The CDR3 covers 14 residues. V lost 3 bases and J lost 6; bases outside the gene matches: 5. CDR1 is MGHDK, CDR2 SYGVNS, per germline. The CDR3 bases are TGTGCCAGCAGTGAGGACCGACAGGGGGATACGCAGTATTTT. Protein: CASSEDRQGDTQYF.

This clonotype was counted at least ten times. One end of the junction varies from germline; a read error may be responsible. This rearrangement joins TRBV9 to TRBJ2-7, with D perhaps TRBD1 or TRBD2 (6 bases each). Looked up from germline, CDR1 is SGDLS and CDR2 is YYNGEE. This CDR3 is built from 14 residues. CDR3 DNA sequence: TGTGCCAGCAGCCCCACAGGGACTTCCTTCGAGCAGTACTTC. It yields the protein CASSPTGTSFEQYF. Together with reference TRBV9 and TRBJ2-7, the CDR3 gives the full variable domain: DSGVTQTPKHLITATGQRVTLRCSPRSGDLSVYWYQQSLDQGLQFLIQYYNGEERAKGNILERFSAQQFPDLHSELNLSSLELGDSALYFCASSPTGTSFEQYFGPGTRLTVT.

The CDR3 DNA reads as TGTGCCAGCAGCTTAGTTATTTCGCTTCCCGATACGCAGTATTTT. This gives the protein CASSLVISLPDTQYF. The chain recombines TRBV7-2 with TRBJ2-3; D is ambiguous. The V end was cut by 1 base, the J end by 6 bases, with 14 bases between. The germline CDR1 and CDR2 sequences are SGHTA and FQGNSA. The CDR3 is 15 residues long. Using reference TRBV7-2 and TRBJ2-3 for the parts outside the CDR3, the full variable domain is GAGVSQSPSNKVTEKGKDVELRCDPISGHTALYWYRQSLGQGLEFLIYFQGNSAPDKSGLPSDRFSAERTGGSVSTLTIQRTQQEDSAVYLCASSLVISLPDTQYFGPGTRLTVL.

The table lists this clonotype with a few counts. This chain links TRBV7-8 with TRBJ1-1; D remains unclear. The V and J ends lost 5 bases and 5 bases respectively, with 18 bases between them. In germline, CDR1 is SGHVS, CDR2 FQNEAQ. CDR3 size: 15 residues. CDR3 DNA sequence: TGTGCCAGCAGCGTCTCTGTAGGAGTAGGGACTGAAGCTTTCTTT. The encoded protein is CASSVSVGVGTEAFF.

This clonotype was counted at least ten times. The rearrangement uses TRBV11-2 and TRBJ2-2; D unresolved. CDR1 SGHAT and CDR2 FQNNGV come from the germline V gene. CDR3 length: 12 residues. The V gene lost 6 bases and the J gene lost 9 bases, with 11 bases spanning the gap. CDR3 in amino acids: CASRPTGWELFF. Written as DNA, the CDR3 is TGTGCCAGCAGACCGACCGGTTGGGAGCTGTTTTTT.

On this clonotype itself: The final CDR3 position lacks the conserved phenylalanine or tryptophan, pointing to a likely read error. The chain has TRBV4-3 and TRBJ2-7, with TRBD2 as a possible D gene (5 bases). Germline V CDR1 and CDR2: LGHNA, YSLEER. The V end lost 0 bases, the J end lost 6 bases, and 15 bases lay between the germline ends. The CDR3 spans 15 residues. The CDR3 spells CASSQDRGSPAEQYL. In DNA, the CDR3 is TGCGCCAGCAGCCAAGATCGGGGTAGCCCAGCCGAGCAGTACTTG.